The 24 T cell receptor beta chains listed next were all sequenced from one sample in a study of human T cells and chemical hapten exposure (dated by TCRdb to the early 2020s). Total RNA was extracted from unfractionated whole blood that had been collected in Tempus Blood RNA tubes. Receptors were amplified or captured by 5' RACE. This sample was sequenced with an Illumina MiSeq. TCRdb reworked the public reads: Q25 trimming with fastp, MiXCR clone assembly, productive beta chains retained. Entries that share a CDR3 protein sequence are merged under the most common genes and DNA. This sample holds more than 140,000 distinct CDR3 sequences; around 4.1% were observed only once. Approximately 1.4% of the sample belongs to the ten largest clones. The receptor set was obtained from a female donor in good health.

This clonotype was found many times. The chain has TRBV9 and TRBJ2-7; TRBD1 aligns across 8 bases. Germline V lookup: CDR1 SGDLS, CDR2 YYNGEE. V shed 3 bases, J shed 2 bases, and the junction held 4 bases outside the gene matches. The CDR3 loop spans 14 amino acids. The CDR3 protein is CASSGGQGPYEQYF. The CDR3 nucleotides read TGTGCCAGCAGCGGCGGACAGGGCCCCTACGAGCAGTACTTC.

This clonotype has a count of ten or more. The chain uses TRBV2 and TRBJ1-3; D not resolved. The CDR3 consists of 14 residues. The V gene lost 8 bases and the J gene lost 4 bases, with 15 bases spanning the gap. Germline lookup yields CDR1 SNHLY and CDR2 FYNNEI. CDR3 nucleotides: TGTGCCAGCGTTGACCCCGCGGGAGGAAACACCATATATTTT. Translated, it gives CASVDPAGGNTIYF.

This clonotype was recorded at least ten times. The rearrangement joins TRBV5-4 to TRBJ2-1, with TRBD2 identical over 9 bases. The CDR3 is 16 residues long. The V gene's germline CDR1 is SGHNT and CDR2 YYREEE (reference sequence). The V gene end was trimmed by 6 bases and the J gene end by 14 bases; junction bases not matched to a gene: 21. The CDR3 bases are TGTGCCAGCACCCCGGTCTTGAGCGGGGGGACAAGTTGGGAGTTCTTC. Translating gives CASTPVLSGGTSWEFF.

The rearrangement joins TRBV20-1 to TRBJ2-7; TRBD1 matches 10 bases. The CDR3 loop spans 16 amino acids. Germline-derived CDR1 and CDR2 are DFQATT and SNEGSKA (reference sequence). J gave up 6 bases and V 0 bases, and 11 bases lay outside the gene matches. The CDR3 here is CSARDPTGGWLGEQYF. For the CDR3, the DNA is TGCAGTGCTAGAGATCCGACAGGGGGCTGGCTAGGCGAGCAGTACTTC.

This clonotype was counted ten times or more. The V call is TRBV7-2, the J call TRBJ2-3, with D hard to call. This CDR3 comprises 12 residues. From germline, CDR1 is SGHTA and CDR2 FQGNSA. The V end lost 4 bases, the J end lost 2 bases, and 4 bases lay between the germline ends. The CDR3 loop reads CASSSYTDTQYF. The CDR3 coding sequence is TGTGCCAGCAGCTCGTACACAGATACGCAGTATTTT.

In its sample, this clonotype was seen many times. The gene calls are TRBV10-3 and TRBJ2-3; 12 positions agree with TRBD2. J lost 0 bases, V lost 8 bases, and 6 bases had no gene match. CDR3 length: 16 residues. Germline V CDR1 and CDR2: ENHRY, SYGVKD. This CDR3 is CAIANGLAGSTDTQYF. The CDR3 DNA sequence: TGTGCCATCGCGAATGGACTAGCGGGAAGCACAGATACGCAGTATTTT.

The chain couples TRBV28 to TRBJ1-2; weak D call: TRBD1 (5 bases). V was shortened by 10 bases and J by 2 bases, with 17 bases between the two germline ends. Germline CDR1 reads MDHEN; CDR2 reads SYDVKM. The CDR3 length is 14 residues. The CDR3 loop reads CANAPGGVNYGYTF. The CDR3 region has the DNA TGTGCCAACGCCCCCGGGGGGGTGAACTATGGCTACACCTTC.

CDR3 sequence: CASSLPGSQGGDTQYF. CDR3 bases: TGTGCCAGCAGTCTACCGGGCTCCCAGGGCGGAGATACGCAGTATTTT. V and J are TRBV6-6 and TRBJ2-3; possible D gene TRBD1, 5 bases. The CDR3 spans 16 residues. Trimming pared 5 bases from V and 5 bases from J, leaving 20 bases between. Germline values: CDR1 MNHNY, CDR2 SVGAGI (reference sequence).

The J gene is TRBJ2-7, the V gene TRBV6-5; 10 positions agree with TRBD1. The CDR3 sequence is 18 residues long. The V segment lost 2 bases and the J segment 1 base; nucleotides outside the gene matches: 11. Per the germline V gene, CDR1 is MNHEY and CDR2 is SVGAGI. The CDR3 loop reads CASSYQVPMGQGSYEQYF. The DNA for the CDR3 is TGTGCCAGCAGTTACCAAGTTCCCATGGGACAGGGGTCCTACGAGCAGTACTTC.

This clonotype occurred many times. The chain links TRBV6-6 to TRBJ1-6; 8 nucleotides agree with TRBD1. This CDR3 spans 17 amino acids. The germline V gene has CDR1 MNHNY and CDR2 SVGAGI (reference sequence). V shed 7 bases and J 7 bases; nucleotides not matched to a gene: 15. The CDR3 sequence is CASTLGQGVKSNSPLHF. The DNA of the CDR3 is TGTGCCAGCACCCTTGGACAGGGAGTCAAATCGAATTCACCCCTCCACTTT.

This clonotype appeared many times. The V call is TRBV14, the J call TRBJ1-2; D remains unclear. Trimming cost V 0 bases and J 6 bases, with 8 bases left between them. The CDR3 is 13 residues long. CDR1 and CDR2 (germline): SGHDN, FVKESK. The CDR3 DNA is TGTGCCAGCAGCCAAGATCTTTATCATGGCTACACCTTC. Translated, it gives CASSQDLYHGYTF.

This clonotype was detected many times. This chain joins TRBV30 and TRBJ1-3; 7 bases match TRBD1. From germline, CDR1 is GTSNPN and CDR2 SVGIG (reference sequence). Germline trimming cut 3 bases from V and 0 bases from J; bases unmatched to any gene: 2. This CDR3 has 14 residues. The CDR3 coding sequence is TGTGCCTGGAGACAGGGGAGCTCTGGAAACACCATATATTTT. Translating it yields CAWRQGSSGNTIYF.

This clonotype has at least ten counts. The CDR3 spells CSVLLDGIDEKLFF. The CDR3 DNA follows: TGCAGCGTCCTCCTGGACGGTATTGATGAAAAACTGTTTTTT. The gene calls are TRBV29-1 and TRBJ1-4, with D hard to call. The CDR3 spans 14 residues. Trimming took off 6 bases at V and 6 bases at J, with 17 bases between the two ends. The germline gives CDR1 SQVTM, CDR2 ANQGSEA.

This clonotype was detected ten times or more. This CDR3 is CASSSVRGRGSYEQYF. The CDR3 DNA follows: TGTGCCAGCAGCAGCGTACGGGGCAGGGGCTCCTACGAGCAGTACTTC. The V call is TRBV21-1, the J call TRBJ2-7; TRBD1, the table's D call, lacks a check against the DNA. TRBV21-1 is a pseudogene. The CDR3 covers 16 residues.

V and J are TRBV7-2 and TRBJ2-7; D may be TRBD1 (5 bases). Germline loops: CDR1 SGHTA, CDR2 FQGNSA. Deletions cut 5 bases from V and 0 bases from J, with 14 bases between. This CDR3 is built from 15 residues. CDR3 protein: CASSRTYRRSYEQYF. The CDR3 DNA reads as TGTGCCAGCAGCCGAACTTACAGGCGCTCCTACGAGCAGTACTTC.

This rearrangement joins TRBV2 to TRBJ2-6; TRBD2 aligns across 12 bases. From germline, CDR1 is SNHLY and CDR2 FYNNEI. The CDR3 runs 17 residues. Losses at the gene ends were 8 bases for V and 2 bases for J; bases not matched to a gene: 7. For the CDR3, the DNA is TGTGCCAGCCCCCCTAGCGGGGGGGCCGCTGGGGCCAACGTCCTGACTTTC. Translation: CASPPSGGAAGANVLTF. The variable domain in full, completed from reference TRBV2 and TRBJ2-6, reads EPEVTQTPSHQVTQMGQEVILRCVPISNHLYFYWYRQILGQKVEFLVSFYNNEISEKSEIFDDQFSVERPDGSNFTLKIRSTKLEDSAMYFCASPPSGGAAGANVLTFGAGSRLTVL.

This clonotype was counted at least ten times. This chain links TRBV30 with TRBJ2-1; 14 nucleotides align to TRBD2. Germline V gives CDR1 GTSNPN, CDR2 SVGIG (reference sequence). The CDR3 runs 14 residues. J gave up 7 bases and V 5 bases, and 4 bases lay outside the gene matches. CDR3 loop: CAWWTSGGRNEQFF. The DNA of the CDR3 is TGTGCCTGGTGGACTAGCGGGGGGAGGAATGAGCAGTTCTTC.

This clonotype has ten or more counts. The chain recombines TRBV29-1 with TRBJ2-6; D may be TRBD2 (6 bases). This CDR3 is built from 15 residues. CDR1 SQVTM and CDR2 ANQGSEA come from the germline V gene. Between the trimmed V and J ends, which lost 7 bases and 0 bases, there was a span of 13 bases. CDR3 DNA sequence: TGCAGCGCGGGGGACGGCAGCTCTGGGGCCAACGTCCTGACTTTC. Residues: CSAGDGSSGANVLTF.

This clonotype was seen ten or more times. This sequence joins TRBV5-1 and TRBJ2-3; D call uncertain. CDR1 and CDR2 (germline): SGHRS, YFSETQ. Trimming took 3 bases from V and 0 from J, leaving 8 bases between them. CDR3 size: 14 residues. DNA of the CDR3: TGCGCCAGCAGCTATCCGGATAGCACAGATACGCAGTATTTT. This codes for CASSYPDSTDTQYF.

This clonotype turned up a few times. CDR3 DNA: TGTGCCAGCAGCTTCGGGCCACAGAGCTCAGATACGCAGTATTTT. Protein: CASSFGPQSSDTQYF. This sequence joins TRBV7-9 and TRBJ2-3; D gene ambiguous. Germline lookup yields CDR1 SEHNR and CDR2 FQNEAQ (reference sequence). The CDR3 length is 15 residues. With 3 bases removed from V and 4 bases from J, the gap between germline ends came to 14 bases. The whole variable domain, remainder taken from reference TRBV7-9 and TRBJ2-3, is DTGVSQNPRHKITKRGQNVTFRCDPISEHNRLYWYRQTLGQGPEFLTYFQNEAQLEKSRLLSDRFSAERPKGSFSTLEIQRTEQGDSAMYLCASSFGPQSSDTQYFGPGTRLTVL.

This clonotype appeared many times. The chain combines TRBV18 with TRBJ1-5, with D tentatively TRBD1 (6 bases). The CDR3 runs 16 residues. From germline, CDR1 is KGHSH and CDR2 LQKENI. V was trimmed by 1 base and J by 3 bases, leaving 13 bases between them. CDR3 in amino acids: CASSPRKTGLNQPQHF. CDR3 bases: TGTGCCAGCTCACCACGGAAGACAGGCCTCAATCAGCCCCAGCATTTT.

This clonotype was observed a handful of times. V usage is TRBV28 and J usage is TRBJ1-2, with 8 bases fitting TRBD1. The CDR3 totals 17 residues. After removal of 3 bases from V and 7 bases from J, the junction contained 16 bases not matched to a gene. Looked up from germline, CDR1 is MDHEN and CDR2 is SYDVKM. The CDR3 DNA reads as TGTGCCAGCAGTTTCCGAGACAGGGGTAGATTCGTCACTGGCTACACCTTC. Its protein product is CASSFRDRGRFVTGYTF.

The chain links TRBV11-1 to TRBJ2-5; a weak D match, TRBD2 (7 bases). Germline lookup yields CDR1 SGHAT and CDR2 FQDESV (reference sequence). V dropped 7 bases and J dropped 2 bases, with 20 bases sitting between them. CDR3 length equals 16 residues. The CDR3 spells CASNAEGGAGQETQYF. CDR3 DNA: TGTGCCAGCAATGCGGAGGGGGGGGCGGGACAAGAGACCCAGTACTTC.

The V call is TRBV18, the J call TRBJ1-1; D remains unclear. From germline, CDR1 is KGHSH and CDR2 LQKENI. The CDR3 consists of 15 residues. V lost 0 bases and J 0 bases, leaving 8 bases between the germline ends. The CDR3 nucleotides read TGTGCCAGCTCACCACCTAGTCGGATGAACACTGAAGCTTTCTTT. Translated: CASSPPSRMNTEAFF.